Each of the 22 T cell receptor beta chains below was sequenced from the same sample in a study of lymphopenia after photon versus proton radiotherapy. Using immunoSEQ multiplex PCR, the repertoire was profiled, and TCRdb retains in-frame clones only, with some absent. The sample consists of 70,000 or so clones, approximately 91% of them appearing once. This specimen was peripheral blood, taken from a patient treated with photon-based radiotherapy. These TCRs come from a woman in her 70s with pancreatic cancer.

This rearrangement joins TRBV7-9 to TRBJ1-3; D remains unclear. V shed 5 bases and J shed 2 bases, with 13 bases lying between them. The CDR3 has 15 amino acids. The V gene's germline CDR1 is SEHNR and CDR2 FQNEAQ (reference sequence). The CDR3 spells CASSPKRRTGNTIYF. CDR3 bases: TGTGCCAGCAGCCCGAAACGACGGACTGGAAACACCATATATTTT.

The rearrangement uses TRBV19 and TRBJ1-2, with D possibly being TRBD1 (5 bases). This CDR3 has 15 amino acids. In germline, CDR1 is LNHDA, CDR2 SQIVND (reference sequence). The V end lost 5 bases, the J end lost 8 bases, and 21 bases lay between the germline ends. The CDR3 sequence: CASSPTVALPYGYTF. The CDR3 bases are TGTGCCAGTAGTCCGACAGTAGCCCTACCCTACGGCTACACCTTC.

The chain couples TRBV6-1 to TRBJ1-4; possibly TRBD1 for D (5 bases). The ends were cut back, 11 bases at V and 8 bases at J, with 18 bases in the middle. In germline, CDR1 is MNHNS, CDR2 SASEGT. The CDR3 is 13 residues long. The CDR3, as DNA: TGTGCCGGACACACTCGACGGGAGGAAAAACTGTTTTTT. Amino acid sequence: CAGHTRREEKLFF.

This chain links TRBV9 with TRBJ1-1; the D gene is possibly TRBD1 (6 bases). The CDR3 contains 15 residues. Germline V gene data show CDR1 as SGDLS and CDR2 as YYNGEE. V lost 0 bases and J 2 bases, leaving 11 bases between the germline ends. CDR3 bases: TGTGCCAGCAGCGTAGGGACAGATGCTAACACTGAAGCTTTCTTT. It is translated as CASSVGTDANTEAFF.

The CDR3 DNA is TGTGCCAGCAGTTTCGGGCGCGGGAGAACCTACGAGCAGTACTTC. This sequence encodes CASSFGRGRTYEQYF. This chain uses TRBV28 with TRBJ2-7; 7 bases line up with TRBD2. The V gene's germline CDR1 is MDHEN and CDR2 SYDVKM. This CDR3 spans 15 amino acids. With V trimmed by 3 bases and J by 2 bases, 7 bases remained unmatched.

The chain combines TRBV18 with TRBJ1-2; D might be TRBD1 (6 bases). Germline V gene data show CDR1 as KGHSH and CDR2 as LQKENI. V lost 3 bases and J 3 bases, leaving 11 bases between the germline ends. The CDR3 covers 14 residues. The DNA of the CDR3 is TGTGCCAGCTCACCCACAGGGACTGACTATGGCTACACCTTC. Translation: CASSPTGTDYGYTF.

The J gene is TRBJ1-1, the V gene TRBV29-1; no clear D gene. Per germline, CDR1 SQVTM and CDR2 ANQGSEA. The CDR3 extends over 13 amino acids. V was shortened by 5 bases and J by 1 base, with 11 bases between the two germline ends. The DNA of the CDR3 is TGCAGCGTTAGAGAGGGAGCGAACACTGAAGCTTTCTTT. It translates to CSVREGANTEAFF.

The chain recombines TRBV27 with TRBJ1-2; 7 bases agree with TRBD1. V lost 5 bases to trimming and J lost 4 bases; unmatched junction nucleotides: 16. CDR1 and CDR2 from the germline V gene are MNHEY and SMNVEV (reference sequence). This CDR3 has 17 residues. CDR3 sequence: CASSLTVFPGQTYGYTF. The CDR3, as DNA: TGTGCCAGCAGTCTCACCGTCTTCCCGGGACAGACCTATGGCTACACCTTC.

This chain uses TRBV7-3 with TRBJ2-2; D is undetermined. The CDR3 spans 14 residues. CDR1 is SGHTA, CDR2 FQGTGA, per germline. Trimming removed 5 bases at V and 3 bases at J, with 10 bases between. The CDR3 sequence is CASSAGSYTGELFF. The CDR3 DNA follows: TGTGCCAGCAGCGCCGGGTCTTACACCGGGGAGCTGTTTTTT.

The V gene is TRBV6-1, the J gene TRBJ1-2; weak D call: TRBD1 (5 bases). From germline, CDR1 is MNHNS and CDR2 SASEGT. There are 15 residues in the CDR3. The V and J ends lost 1 base and 5 bases respectively, with 14 bases between them. CDR3 amino acids: CASSEGGGWGYGYTF. CDR3 sequence (DNA): TGTGCCAGCAGTGAAGGAGGTGGGTGGGGGTATGGCTACACCTTC.

J is TRBJ2-5 and V is TRBV18; D is unresolved. There are 16 residues in the CDR3. Germline V lookup: CDR1 KGHSH, CDR2 LQKENI. V was shortened by 0 bases and J by 4 bases, with 15 bases between the two germline ends. As DNA, the CDR3 is TGTGCCAGCTCACCACCGGGTACGTCAGTGGTAGAGACCCAGTACTTC. Amino acids: CASSPPGTSVVETQYF.

For this clone: One junction end does not reproduce the germline sequence, and a read error may be involved. Other DNA variants within this sample encode the same CDR3. This chain links TRBV15 with TRBJ2-7, with TRBD1 identical over 11 bases. Germline V gene lookup returns CDR1 LNHNV and CDR2 YYDKDF (reference sequence). CDR3 length: 14 amino acids. This chain's CDR3 is CATSTGQGAHEQYF. The CDR3 DNA follows: TGTGCCACTAGCACAGGACAGGGGGCACACGAGCAGTACTTC.

The chain recombines TRBV5-1 with TRBJ2-3, with D possibly TRBD1 on 6 matching bases. V gave up 3 bases and J gave up 8 bases, with 22 bases separating them. Looked up from germline, CDR1 is SGHRS and CDR2 is YFSETQ. The CDR3 runs to 16 residues. The DNA of the CDR3 is TGCGCCAGCAGCTGGACTTCGCCCAACCTAGGGGGTACGCAGTATTTT. Translated: CASSWTSPNLGGTQYF.

This chain links TRBV11-3 with TRBJ2-1; D uncertain. Germline V gene sequence: CDR1 SGHNT, CDR2 YENEEA. The germline V and J ends were trimmed by 4 bases and 5 bases, with 6 bases remaining between them. The length of the CDR3 is 12 residues. CDR3 protein: CASSSFDNEQFF. CDR3 in DNA: TGTGCCAGCAGCTCCTTCGACAATGAGCAGTTCTTC. The complete variable domain, with remaining parts taken from reference TRBV11-3 and TRBJ2-1, reads EAGVVQSPRYKIIEKKQPVAFWCNPISGHNTLYWYLQNLGQGPELLIRYENEEAVDDSQLPKDRFSAERLKGVDSTLKIQPAELGDSAVYLCASSSFDNEQFFGPGTRLTVL.

This chain links TRBV7-2 with TRBJ2-7; no firm D call. The CDR3 contains 14 residues. Germline V gives CDR1 SGHTA, CDR2 FQGNSA. V lost 2 bases and J lost 6, with 14 bases in between. Here the CDR3 reads CASSLFGSSGEQYF. CDR3 nucleotide sequence: TGTGCCAGCAGCTTATTTGGGTCCTCGGGCGAGCAGTACTTC.

The sample holds a few counts of this clone. V and J are TRBV4-3 and TRBJ2-1; 10 nucleotides line up with TRBD1. Germline CDR1 reads LGHNA; CDR2 reads YSLEER. V shed 0 bases, J shed 3 bases, and the junction held 2 bases outside the gene matches. This CDR3 is built from 16 residues. CDR3 in amino acids: CASSQDWDRGYNEQFF. CDR3 coding DNA: TGCGCCAGCAGCCAAGATTGGGACAGGGGCTACAATGAGCAGTTCTTC.

In nucleotides, the CDR3 is TGTGCCAGCAGTTTATCCGGGGCAGGGGGCTCTGGAAACACCATATATTTT. This sequence encodes CASSLSGAGGSGNTIYF. V is TRBV27 and J is TRBJ1-3, with TRBD1 matching 7 bases. CDR1 is MNHEY and CDR2 is SMNVEV in the germline V gene (reference sequence). The trim removed 0 bases at V and 0 bases at J, leaving 5 bases unmatched. The CDR3 is 17 amino acids.

The genes are TRBV28 and TRBJ2-1; TRBD2 agrees at 13 bases. CDR3 length: 15 residues. In germline, CDR1 is MDHEN, CDR2 SYDVKM. V was clipped by 5 bases and J by 9 bases; unmatched bases: 7. Here the CDR3 DNA reads TGTGCCAGCAGTGACGGACTAGCGGGAGCTAGTGAGCAGTTCTTC. Translating gives CASSDGLAGASEQFF.

This clone showed up just a few times. In DNA, the CDR3 is TGTGCCAGCAGTCCAACCGGTCTGTATAGCAATCAGCCCCAGCATTTT. Translation gives CASSPTGLYSNQPQHF. This chain joins TRBV28 and TRBJ1-5, with D uncertain. The V gene lost 5 bases and the J gene lost 0 bases, with 14 bases spanning the gap. Looked up from germline, CDR1 is MDHEN and CDR2 is SYDVKM. This CDR3 comprises 16 residues.

V is TRBV6-1 and J is TRBJ2-5; 7 bases are a match to TRBD1. The CDR3 consists of 15 residues. Germline loops: CDR1 MNHNS, CDR2 SASEGT. Unmatched junction bases numbered 12, after V lost 4 bases and J lost 7 bases. CDR3 nucleotides: TGTGCCAGCAGTGGCCGGACAGGACCCTTGGGGACCCAGTACTTC. Protein product: CASSGRTGPLGTQYF.

The chain has TRBV19 and TRBJ1-5; the match to TRBD1 covers 8 bases. This CDR3 comprises 14 residues. With 7 bases clipped from V and 4 bases from J, the junction kept 6 bases outside the gene matches. Germline CDR1 LNHDA, CDR2 SQIVND (reference sequence). CDR3: CASIPQGVNQPQHF. As DNA, the CDR3 is TGTGCCAGTATTCCACAGGGGGTAAATCAGCCCCAGCATTTT. Combining the CDR3 with reference TRBV19 and TRBJ1-5 gives the whole variable domain DGGITQSPKYLFRKEGQNVTLSCEQNLNHDAMYWYRQDPGQGLRLIYYSQIVNDFQKGDIAEGYSVSREKKESFPLTVTSAQKNPTAFYLCASIPQGVNQPQHFGDGTRLSIL.

The chain uses TRBV4-2 and TRBJ1-5; a weak D match, TRBD1 (5 bases). Germline V gives CDR1 LGHNA, CDR2 YNFKEQ. The CDR3 is made up of 17 amino acids. Trimming took off 0 bases at V and 2 bases at J, with 14 bases between the two ends. This chain's CDR3 is CASSQDFGGGGNQPQHF. CDR3 DNA: TGTGCCAGCAGCCAAGATTTCGGGGGAGGGGGCAATCAGCCCCAGCATTTT.